A selection of T cell receptor beta chains follows, all from one sample in a study of blood T cells in healthy people across ages. TCRdb independently ran MiXCR on the 5' RACE reads; one entry per CDR3 protein. This sample carries some 850,000 distinct CDR3 sequences, roughly 24% of them seen once, and the ten largest clones take under 3%. A further study also used this sample, focusing on T cells of mothers and their children.

What was sequenced was blood. Every receptor here comes from a boy younger than 18 in good health. Both conserved end residues are part of each CDR3. Fields, in order: V gene, clone size, D gene, J gene, CDR3 protein, CDR3 DNA. A D gene is named only where the DNA matches it firmly. Clone size appears in some rows only: once, few, many, or a class for an expanded clone.

>TRBV28|few|TRBD1|TRBJ2-2
CASSQPTGWAGELFF
TGTGCCAGCAGTCAACCGACAGGGTGGGCCGGGGAGCTGTTTTTT
>TRBV25-1|-|-|TRBJ1-2
CASSNLRADYGYTF
TGTGCCAGCAGTAACCTGCGTGCGGACTATGGCTACACCTTC
>TRBV5-1|few|TRBD1|TRBJ1-4
CASSARTGGHEKLFF
TGCGCCAGCAGCGCCCGGACAGGGGGTCATGAAAAACTGTTTTTT
>TRBV25-1|few|TRBD1|TRBJ2-7
CASSSTGATYEQYF
TGTGCCAGCAGTTCGACAGGGGCTACCTACGAGCAGTACTTC
>TRBV10-1|-|-|TRBJ2-3
CASSEGMTDTQYF
TGCGCCAGCAGTGAGGGCATGACAGATACGCAGTATTTT
>TRBV28|few|-|TRBJ1-2
CASSLAGALGYTF
TGTGCCAGCAGTTTAGCCGGCGCGCTTGGCTACACCTTC
>TRBV12-3/TRBV12-4|-|-|TRBJ1-3
CASSQLGRSSGNTIYF
TGTGCCAGCAGTCAACTAGGACGGTCCTCTGGAAACACCATATATTTT
>TRBV12-5|-|TRBD1|TRBJ1-1
CASGFGTDMNTEAFF
TGTGCTAGTGGTTTCGGGACAGACATGAACACTGAAGCTTTCTTT
>TRBV20-1|few|TRBD2|TRBJ2-5
CSAYGLASETQYF
TGCAGTGCCTACGGACTAGCTTCAGAGACCCAGTACTTC
>TRBV29-1|-|TRBD1|TRBJ2-6
CSVSRTGQGASGANVLTF
TGCAGCGTTTCCCGGACGGGACAGGGTGCCTCTGGGGCCAACGTCCTGACTTTC
>TRBV2|-|-|TRBJ2-7
CASQKGFYEQYF
TGTGCCAGCCAAAAAGGGTTCTACGAGCAGTACTTC
>TRBV6-5|few|TRBD1|TRBJ2-3
CASSVQGANTQYF
TGTGCCAGCAGTGTCCAGGGGGCAAATACGCAGTATTTT
>TRBV2|few|-|TRBJ1-1
CASSEAESGGGAFF
TGTGCCAGCAGTGAAGCAGAATCCGGAGGGGGAGCTTTCTTT
>TRBV15|few|-|TRBJ2-2
CATSRQTLSAGELFF
TGTGCCACCAGCCGACAGACCCTCAGTGCCGGGGAGCTGTTTTTT
>TRBV28|many|-|TRBJ2-7
CASSFGRGTLSYEQYF
TGTGCCAGCAGTTTCGGTAGGGGAACTCTTTCCTACGAGCAGTACTTC
>TRBV11-1|few|-|TRBJ2-1
CASSLVTYNEQFF
TGTGCCAGCAGCTTAGTGACCTACAATGAGCAGTTCTTC
>TRBV12-3/TRBV12-4|few|TRBD2|TRBJ2-7
CASRTSGGAHEQYF
TGTGCCAGCAGGACTAGCGGGGGGGCGCACGAGCAGTACTTC
>TRBV7-3|-|TRBD2|TRBJ2-2
CASSSEAGSNTGELFF
TGTGCCAGCAGCTCAGAAGCGGGGTCGAACACCGGGGAGCTGTTTTTT
>TRBV9|-|TRBD1|TRBJ2-7
CASSVGQGQYEQYF
TGTGCCAGCAGCGTAGGACAGGGCCAGTACGAGCAGTACTTC
>TRBV12-3/TRBV12-4|-|TRBD2|TRBJ2-3
CASRTRGLAGGTSTDTQYF
TGTGCCAGCAGAACCCGGGGACTAGCGGGGGGGACCAGCACAGATACGCAGTATTTT
>TRBV4-2|few|-|TRBJ2-1
CASSQVGTGEDNEQFF
TGTGCCAGCAGCCAAGTCGGGACGGGGGAAGACAATGAGCAGTTCTTC
>TRBV20-1|-|TRBD1|TRBJ2-3
CSARVSGGGTDTQYF
TGCAGTGCTAGAGTCTCAGGGGGCGGCACAGATACGCAGTATTTT
>TRBV29-1|few|TRBD1|TRBJ2-1
CSVDGQGSGHNEQFF
TGCAGCGTGGATGGACAGGGGAGCGGGCACAATGAGCAGTTCTTC
>TRBV29-1|-|-|TRBJ1-6
CSVEQSDRRLPLHF
TGCAGCGTTGAACAATCAGACAGGCGACTACCCCTCCACTTT
>TRBV29-1|-|-|TRBJ2-7
CSVVGREYEQYF
TGCAGCGTTGTGGGCAGGGAGTACGAGCAGTACTTC
>TRBV5-4|once|-|TRBJ2-5
CASSLVRGARGGTQYF
TGTGCCAGCAGCCTGGTACGAGGGGCGCGAGGGGGGACCCAGTACTTC
>TRBV4-2|few|TRBD2|TRBJ2-4
CASSQDVTGGKNIQYF
TGTGCCAGCAGCCAAGATGTGACGGGGGGGAAAAACATTCAGTACTTC
>TRBV11-3|-|-|TRBJ2-1
CASKEAGYNEQFF
TGTGCCAGCAAGGAGGCCGGGTACAATGAGCAGTTCTTC